Listed below are T cell receptor beta chains from one sample, sequenced in a study of CD8 T cells in Susac syndrome. TCRdb redid the calling of the immunoSEQ multiplex PCR reads with MiXCR, one entry per CDR3 protein. The sample lists more than 150,000 distinct CDR3 sequences; about 90% were seen once. Sequenced: CD4+ T cells from PBMCs. All receptors derive from a human donor in good health. Both conserved end residues are part of each CDR3. Each record gives: V gene, D gene, clone size, J gene, CDR3 DNA, CDR3 protein. A D gene is named only where the DNA matches it firmly. Part of the rows lack a size; the others show once, few, many or a class for expanded clones.

TRBV20-1	TRBD1	few	TRBJ2-7	TGCAGTGCCCAAACCGGGACAGGTTACTCCTACGAGCAGTACTTC	CSAQTGTGYSYEQYF
TRBV7-2	TRBD1	-	TRBJ2-1	TGTGCCAGCACTGCGGACAGGCAATACAATGAGCAGTTCTTC	CASTADRQYNEQFF
TRBV5-1	TRBD2	-	TRBJ2-1	TGCGCCAGCAGAGGAGCGGGAGGGCCAGGCTCCTACAATGAGCAGTTCTTC	CASRGAGGPGSYNEQFF
TRBV25-1	-	-	TRBJ2-5	TGTGCCAGCAGTGAGCCCCTTGGGGAGACCCAGTACTTC	CASSEPLGETQYF
TRBV9	-	-	TRBJ2-7	TGTGCCAGCAGCCCCCCGGGGGAAGCAGGGACCTACGAGCAGTACTTC	CASSPPGEAGTYEQYF
TRBV5-1	-	once	TRBJ2-3	TGCGCCAGCAGCTTGGGGACTATCACAGATACGCAGTATTTT	CASSLGTITDTQYF
TRBV29-1	TRBD1	-	TRBJ2-1	TGCAGCGCTGGACAGGGGGGGTACAATGAGCAGTTCTTC	CSAGQGGYNEQFF
TRBV7-9	TRBD1	-	TRBJ1-2	TGTGCCAGCAGCTATGACAGGGTGGGAGGCTACACCTTC	CASSYDRVGGYTF
TRBV6-5	-	-	TRBJ1-5	TGTGCCAGCAGTTACTCAGGGATGGATCAGCCCCAGCATTTT	CASSYSGMDQPQHF
TRBV5-1	TRBD1	once	TRBJ2-7	TGCGCCAGCAGCCCGACCGGGACAGGGACATCCGAGCAGTACTTC	CASSPTGTGTSEQYF
TRBV24-1	-	once	TRBJ2-3	TGTGCCACCTCCCCACGGGGGAGCCATGGCGGGGATACGCAGTATTTT	CATSPRGSHGGDTQYF
TRBV7-2	-	-	TRBJ2-7	TGTGCCAGCAGCTTCCTCCAGGGAGACTACGAGCAGTACTTC	CASSFLQGDYEQYF
TRBV6-2/TRBV6-3	TRBD1	-	TRBJ2-3	TGTGCCAGCAGTTACTCGGGGACAGGGGCAACAGATACGCAATATTTT	CASSYSGTGATDTQYF
TRBV5-1	-	few	TRBJ2-2	TGCGCCAGCAGCTTGAACATGAACACCGGGGAGCTGTTTTTT	CASSLNMNTGELFF
TRBV6-6	TRBD1	-	TRBJ2-3	TGTGCCAGCAGTACAGGGGCAGATACGCAGTATTTT	CASSTGADTQYF
TRBV3-1	-	-	TRBJ2-7	TGTGCCAGCAGCCAACAGGGGCGCGCCTACGAGCAGTACTTC	CASSQQGRAYEQYF
TRBV20-1	TRBD1	-	TRBJ2-3	TGCAGTGCTCGCCCCAGAGACAGGGGGCAGGCAGATACGCAGTATTTT	CSARPRDRGQADTQYF
TRBV29-1	TRBD2	-	TRBJ2-1	TGCAGCGTTGAAGTCGCCGGGACTAGATGGAATGAGCAGTTCTTC	CSVEVAGTRWNEQFF